This TCR beta chain was identified during a study of CD8 T cells in Susac syndrome. Recently defined diagnostic criteria classed the Susac syndrome patients as definite or probable. Negative isolation was used for CD8+ and CD4+ T cells and FACS enrichment for TEMRA cells. Germline-derived CDR1 and CDR2 are DFQATT and SNEGSKA (reference sequence). The CDR3 is 15 amino acids. After removal of 2 bases from V and 8 bases from J, the junction contained 12 bases not matched to a gene. A quantity of about 0.5 to 1 ug RNA underwent reverse transcription using random hexamers. An immunoSEQ multiplex PCR generated amplified TCR beta CDR3 products spanning 54 Vbeta and 13 Jbeta. Via MiXCR, TCRdb re-called the immunoSEQ multiplex PCR reads, giving one row per CDR3 protein. There are around 140,000 distinct CDR3 sequences in the sample; approximately 95% occur only once, and 0.14% lies in the top ten.

The chain carries TRBV20-1 and TRBJ2-1, with 7 positions matching TRBD2. Specimen: CD4+ T cells from PBMCs. The sequence was obtained from a human donor with Susac syndrome. The DNA for the CDR3 is TGCAGTGCTAGATCGCTGAGCGGGATGGGCGATGAGCAGTTCTTC. The encoded protein is CSARSLSGMGDEQFF.